This T cell receptor beta chain is from a study of CD8 T cells in ankylosing spondylitis. Study observations and caveats: In ankylosing spondylitis blood, a motif of roughly eight highly homologous TCR beta variants appeared characteristic. Relatively rare in peripheral blood, disease-linked clones were also CD8+. Clones tied to disease were said to be significantly enriched in matched ankylosing spondylitis synovial fluid. A number of the motif variants had already been described in reactive arthritis synovial fluid and blood.

For this clonotype: What it recognizes is unknown.

With molecular barcodes, quantitative 5'-RACE was used to make the TCR beta libraries. One entry per CDR3 protein, called by TCRdb with MiXCR from the 5' RACE reads. This table has some 840,000 distinct CDR3 sequences, roughly 12% appearing once. The sequenced material came from blood, either unsorted or a sorted T cell fraction (not recorded which). The sequence was obtained from a male donor with ankylosing spondylitis.

The CDR3 nucleotides read TGTGCCAGCAGATCACCCATAAGAGCGGTGGGGGAGACCCAGTACTTC. This codes for CASRSPIRAVGETQYF. V is TRBV6-2 or TRBV6-3 and J is TRBJ2-5, with a tentative D call TRBD2 (5 bases). V was shortened by 6 bases and J by 5 bases, with 22 bases between the two germline ends. The germline V gene encodes CDR1 MNHEY and CDR2 SVGEGT. The CDR3 has 16 amino acids.